The rows below give T cell receptor beta chains drawn from one sample of a study of radiotherapy plus CTLA-4 blockade in lung cancer. Repertoires were generated with immunoSEQ multiplex PCR, while TCRdb's copy carries only in-frame clones and drops some. The repertoire holds about 86,000 clones, with 83% as singletons. The starting material was peripheral blood, obtained from a patient treated with radiotherapy plus ipilimumab. All receptors derive from a human donor with non-small cell lung cancer who had stable disease on radiotherapy plus ipilimumab. Each CDR3 is given without its conserved first and last residue. Only some rows state a clone size, as once, few, many or a class for expanded clones.

V gene	clone size	J gene	CDR3 protein
TRBV7-3	NA	TRBJ2-3	ASSPGTVRSTDTQY
TRBV10-1	NA	TRBJ1-5	ASSLNGQATRSNQPQH
TRBV5-1	few	TRBJ2-7	ASSVKGLAGASHEQY
TRBV7-9	NA	TRBJ2-7	ASSRRVSGYEQY
TRBV2	NA	TRBJ2-3	ASSDVSVADTQY
TRBV7-2	NA	TRBJ2-3	ASSFKVGLAGIADTQY
TRBV19	NA	TRBJ2-3	ASKGGLITDTQY
TRBV30	NA	TRBJ1-6	AWSVRWDREAPLH
TRBV7-3	NA	TRBJ2-2	ASSLRQGWTGELF
TRBV6-1	NA	TRBJ2-1	ASRTSGRAWEQF
TRBV5-1	NA	TRBJ1-1	ASSLASMNTEAF
TRBV15	NA	TRBJ2-1	ATSRAAGVEQF